The rows below give T cell receptor beta chains drawn from one sample of a study of control samples from healthy donors and cancer patients. The repertoire was sequenced with immunoSEQ multiplex PCR; TCRdb's copy has only in-frame clones and lacks some. The sample consists of roughly 120,000 clones, roughly 95% of them appearing once. Sequenced input: blood. Receptors were obtained from a man aged 25 to 40 in good health. CDR3s include the opening cysteine and the closing phenylalanine or tryptophan. Fields, in order: clone size, V gene, D gene, CDR3 length, J gene, CDR3 protein, CDR3 DNA. D genes are given only for firm matches. A clone size is listed for some rows: how often the clone was seen (once, few, many), or a class if it is expanded.

clone_size: -; v_call: TRBV18; d_call: -; cdr3_length: 14; j_call: TRBJ1-2; cdr3_aa: CASSPSDSPGGYTF; cdr3_nt: TGTGCCAGCTCACCTAGTGACAGCCCCGGTGGCTACACCTTC
clone_size: -; v_call: TRBV11-2; d_call: -; cdr3_length: 15; j_call: TRBJ1-2; cdr3_aa: CASSLGWQSNYGYTF; cdr3_nt: TGTGCCAGCAGCTTAGGTTGGCAGTCTAACTATGGCTACACCTTC
clone_size: once; v_call: TRBV6-5; d_call: -; cdr3_length: 13; j_call: TRBJ1-1; cdr3_aa: CASSYSRTAEAFF; cdr3_nt: TGTGCCAGCAGTTACTCTAGGACAGCCGAAGCTTTCTTT
clone_size: -; v_call: TRBV7-9; d_call: -; cdr3_length: 12; j_call: TRBJ1-1; cdr3_aa: CASSGDGTEAFF; cdr3_nt: TGTGCTAGCAGCGGGGACGGCACTGAAGCTTTCTTT
clone_size: -; v_call: TRBV27; d_call: -; cdr3_length: 13; j_call: TRBJ2-7; cdr3_aa: CASSSQHSYEQYF; cdr3_nt: TGTGCCAGCAGTTCGCAGCATTCCTACGAGCAGTACTTC
clone_size: -; v_call: TRBV9; d_call: TRBD1; cdr3_length: 13; j_call: TRBJ2-7; cdr3_aa: CASNPGQGYEQYF; cdr3_nt: TGTGCCAGCAACCCCGGACAGGGCTACGAGCAGTACTTC
clone_size: once; v_call: TRBV11-2; d_call: -; cdr3_length: 16; j_call: TRBJ2-1; cdr3_aa: CASSLVFQALDNEQFF; cdr3_nt: TGTGCCAGCAGCTTAGTGTTTCAGGCGCTCGACAATGAGCAGTTCTTC
clone_size: -; v_call: TRBV30; d_call: -; cdr3_length: 12; j_call: TRBJ1-2; cdr3_aa: CAGSGGNYGYTF; cdr3_nt: TGTGCCGGAAGTGGGGGGAACTATGGCTACACCTTC
clone_size: -; v_call: TRBV28; d_call: -; cdr3_length: 15; j_call: TRBJ1-5; cdr3_aa: CASIKPGPSNQPQHF; cdr3_nt: TGTGCCAGCATTAAGCCGGGACCTAGCAATCAGCCCCAGCATTTT
clone_size: -; v_call: TRBV19; d_call: -; cdr3_length: 13; j_call: TRBJ1-5; cdr3_aa: CASSIKSNQPQHF; cdr3_nt: TGTGCCAGTAGTATAAAGAGCAATCAGCCCCAGCATTTT
clone_size: -; v_call: TRBV29-1; d_call: -; cdr3_length: 16; j_call: TRBJ1-3; cdr3_aa: CSVGVPDHRAGNTIYF; cdr3_nt: TGCAGCGTCGGAGTCCCAGACCATAGGGCTGGAAACACCATATATTTT
clone_size: -; v_call: TRBV9; d_call: TRBD1; cdr3_length: 15; j_call: TRBJ2-1; cdr3_aa: CASSVGDSVYNEQFF; cdr3_nt: TGTGCCAGCAGCGTAGGGGACAGCGTATACAATGAGCAGTTCTTC
clone_size: -; v_call: TRBV5-6; d_call: TRBD1; cdr3_length: 14; j_call: TRBJ1-2; cdr3_aa: CASSLGQAYWGYTF; cdr3_nt: TGTGCCAGCAGCCTAGGACAGGCCTATTGGGGCTACACCTTC
clone_size: -; v_call: TRBV5-5; d_call: -; cdr3_length: 13; j_call: TRBJ2-7; cdr3_aa: CASSLRDPYEQYF; cdr3_nt: TGTGCCAGCAGCTTGAGGGATCCCTACGAGCAGTACTTC
clone_size: medium-sized; v_call: TRBV19; d_call: -; cdr3_length: 13; j_call: TRBJ1-2; cdr3_aa: CASSVGTANGYTF; cdr3_nt: TGTGCCAGTTCCGTCGGTACGGCCAATGGCTACACCTTC
clone_size: -; v_call: TRBV5-5; d_call: -; cdr3_length: 14; j_call: TRBJ1-1; cdr3_aa: CASSPPLRATEAFF; cdr3_nt: TGTGCCAGCAGCCCGCCCCTTAGGGCCACTGAAGCTTTCTTT
clone_size: -; v_call: TRBV6-5; d_call: TRBD1; cdr3_length: 13; j_call: TRBJ2-3; cdr3_aa: CASRPRGGQTQYF; cdr3_nt: TGTGCCAGCAGACCTCGAGGGGGACAGACGCAGTATTTT
clone_size: once; v_call: TRBV6-2/TRBV6-3; d_call: -; cdr3_length: 15; j_call: TRBJ2-2; cdr3_aa: CASSVAITNTGELFF; cdr3_nt: TGTGCCAGCAGTGTAGCGATTACGAACACCGGGGAGCTGTTTTTT
clone_size: -; v_call: TRBV5-5; d_call: -; cdr3_length: 13; j_call: TRBJ1-2; cdr3_aa: CASSLVGNYGYTF; cdr3_nt: TGTGCCAGCAGCTTGGTCGGTAACTATGGCTACACCTTC
clone_size: -; v_call: TRBV2; d_call: -; cdr3_length: 15; j_call: TRBJ2-7; cdr3_aa: CASSEALGEGYEQYF; cdr3_nt: TGTGCCAGCAGTGAAGCGCTTGGAGAGGGCTACGAGCAGTACTTC
clone_size: -; v_call: TRBV27; d_call: TRBD1; cdr3_length: 13; j_call: TRBJ1-2; cdr3_aa: CASSLTGGYGYTF; cdr3_nt: TGTGCCAGCAGTTTAACAGGGGGCTATGGCTACACCTTC
clone_size: -; v_call: TRBV12-3/TRBV12-4; d_call: -; cdr3_length: 13; j_call: TRBJ1-1; cdr3_aa: CASRRQENTEAFF; cdr3_nt: TGTGCCAGCAGAAGACAGGAGAACACTGAAGCTTTCTTT
clone_size: -; v_call: TRBV3-1/TRBV3-2; d_call: -; cdr3_length: 16; j_call: TRBJ2-5; cdr3_aa: CASSLSEATVRETQYF; cdr3_nt: TGTGCCAGCAGCCTAAGCGAGGCCACCGTTCGGGAGACCCAGTACTTC
clone_size: -; v_call: TRBV7-2; d_call: -; cdr3_length: 14; j_call: TRBJ2-3; cdr3_aa: CASSLDHWVDTQYF; cdr3_nt: TGTGCCAGCAGCTTAGATCACTGGGTGGATACGCAGTATTTT
clone_size: -; v_call: TRBV2; d_call: -; cdr3_length: 15; j_call: TRBJ1-5; cdr3_aa: CASSEDMGAAQPQHF; cdr3_nt: TGTGCCAGCAGTGAAGACATGGGGGCGGCTCAGCCCCAGCATTTT
clone_size: -; v_call: TRBV7-8; d_call: -; cdr3_length: 14; j_call: TRBJ1-5; cdr3_aa: CASSLVTGSQPQHF; cdr3_nt: TGTGCCAGCAGCTTAGTAACAGGGTCTCAGCCCCAGCATTTT